This T cell receptor (beta chain) was documented in a study of blood T cells in healthy people across ages. Study overall: About one barcoded beta molecule was captured per two T cells (by template switching).

For the second PCR, which ran for 7 to 11 cycles, a sample-barcoded 5' primer and a J-beta primer mix were used. MiXCR, applied by TCRdb to the 5' RACE reads, yields one record per CDR3 protein. The data show approximately 1.5 million distinct CDR3 sequences, approximately 43% seen once. Each sample used at least 7 million PBMCs. Study-wide findings and caveats: More naive CD4+ cells and higher diversity were found in long-lived than in aged donors. Roughly linearly, TCR beta diversity per million T cells fell as age increased.

The CDR3 spans 17 residues. The germline V gene encodes CDR1 SGHTA and CDR2 FQGNSA. V lost 2 bases and J 3 bases, leaving 19 bases between the germline ends. In this sample, this clonotype turned up a few times. Its antigen is unknown. The rearrangement joins TRBV7-2 to TRBJ1-1, with D unresolved. The specimen was blood. This receptor was taken from a young woman in good health. The DNA of the CDR3 is TGTGCCAGCAGCTTACTAATGGTTGCGTCCGGGGACACTGAAGCTTTCTTT. Its protein product is CASSLLMVASGDTEAFF.